This T cell receptor (beta chain) was sequenced in a study of shared clonotypes between healthy human individuals. Whole-study findings and limits: Donor scarcity curtailed the genetic and exposure-history diversity represented herein.

The V and J ends lost 0 bases and 7 bases, in that order; junction bases with no gene match: 9. The CDR3 extends over 16 amino acids. Germline V gene sequence: CDR1 KGHSH, CDR2 LQKENI. As to this clone: Antigen: not known.

Genomic DNA of each subset was evenly split across several immunoSEQ plates. The sequenced material, unsorted PBMC DNA, was run on ten immunoSEQ deep assay plates. TCRdb keeps only in-frame clones here, not all; method: immunoSEQ multiplex PCR. Among roughly 490,000 clones listed, 79% were seen once. Input material: PBMCs. This TCR came from a woman in her thirties or forties in good health. Some clones in this sample may be carry-over from other donors' samples. The genes are TRBV18 and TRBJ2-1, with 7 positions matching TRBD2. This CDR3 reads CASSPPIGGGPNEQFF. In nucleotides, the CDR3 is TGTGCCAGCTCACCACCGATTGGGGGAGGGCCGAATGAGCAGTTCTTC.